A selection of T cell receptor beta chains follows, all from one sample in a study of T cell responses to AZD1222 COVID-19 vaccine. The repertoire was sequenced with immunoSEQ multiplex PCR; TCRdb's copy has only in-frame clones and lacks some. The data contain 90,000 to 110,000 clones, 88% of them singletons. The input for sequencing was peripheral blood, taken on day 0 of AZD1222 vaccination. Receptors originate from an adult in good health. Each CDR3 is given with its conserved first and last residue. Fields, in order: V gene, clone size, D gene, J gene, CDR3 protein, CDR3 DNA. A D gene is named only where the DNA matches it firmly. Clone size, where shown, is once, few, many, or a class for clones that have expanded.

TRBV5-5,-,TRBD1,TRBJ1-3,CASSWEGQSIGNTIYF,TGTGCCAGCAGCTGGGAGGGACAGTCGATCGGAAACACCATATATTTT
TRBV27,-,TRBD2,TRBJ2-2,CASSSPTSGAYTGELFF,TGTGCCAGCAGTTCCCCGACTAGCGGGGCATACACCGGGGAGCTGTTTTTT
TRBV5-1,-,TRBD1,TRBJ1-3,CASSLNGQAVNTIYF,TGCGCCAGCAGCTTGAACGGACAGGCGGTAAACACCATATATTTT
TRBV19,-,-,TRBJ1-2,CASSIEGGRAYTF,TGTGCCAGTAGTATTGAGGGGGGACGAGCCTACACCTTC
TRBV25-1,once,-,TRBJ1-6,CASSEGNSPLHF,TGTGCCAGCAGTGAGGGGAATTCACCCCTCCACTTT
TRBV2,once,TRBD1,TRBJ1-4,CASSELAGGDEKLFF,TGTGCCAGCAGTGAATTGGCAGGGGGCGATGAAAAACTGTTTTTT
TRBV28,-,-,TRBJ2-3,CATLHRARDTQYF,TGTGCCACCTTGCACAGGGCCCGAGATACGCAGTATTTT
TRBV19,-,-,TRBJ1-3,CASSMDLRTAGNTIYF,TGTGCCAGTAGTATGGACCTTCGGACGGCTGGAAACACCATATATTTT
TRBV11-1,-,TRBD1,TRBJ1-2,CASSRQGLDYGYTF,TGTGCCAGCAGCCGACAGGGACTAGACTATGGCTACACCTTC
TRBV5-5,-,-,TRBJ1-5,CASSLLVGHQPQHF,TGTGCCAGCAGCTTGTTAGTGGGACATCAGCCCCAGCATTTT
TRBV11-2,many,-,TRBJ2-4,CASSLEPKNIQYF,TGTGCCAGCAGCTTAGAACCAAAAAACATTCAGTACTTC
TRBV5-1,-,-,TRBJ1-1,CASRYRTNTEAFF,TGCGCCAGCAGGTACAGAACGAACACTGAAGCTTTCTTT
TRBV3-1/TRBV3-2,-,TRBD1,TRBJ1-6,CASRRIQGANSPLHF,TGTGCCAGCAGACGAATACAGGGGGCTAATTCACCCCTCCACTTT
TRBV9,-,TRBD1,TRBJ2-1,CASSVADRVQAIGDEQFF,TGTGCCAGCAGCGTAGCCGACAGGGTACAAGCGATTGGGGATGAGCAGTTCTTC
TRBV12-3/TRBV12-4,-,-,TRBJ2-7,CASSELGAFEQYF,TGTGCCAGCAGTGAACTAGGGGCCTTCGAGCAGTACTTC
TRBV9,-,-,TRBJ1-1,CASSVDPARGTEAFF,TGTGCCAGCAGCGTAGATCCCGCCCGGGGCACTGAAGCTTTCTTT
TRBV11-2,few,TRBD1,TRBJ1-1,CASSLDWVMDRRLANTEAFF,TGTGCCAGCAGCTTAGATTGGGTGATGGACAGGCGGTTGGCGAACACTGAAGCTTTCTTT
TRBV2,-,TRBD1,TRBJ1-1,CASSSRRGQGTEAFF,TGTGCCAGCAGTAGCCGCAGGGGGCAGGGAACTGAAGCTTTCTTT
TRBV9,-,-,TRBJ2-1,CASSSEAVNGEQFF,TGTGCCAGCAGCTCTGAGGCAGTAAATGGTGAGCAGTTCTTC
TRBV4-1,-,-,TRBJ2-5,CASSQEARQETQYF,TGCGCCAGCAGCCAAGAGGCACGACAAGAGACCCAGTACTTC
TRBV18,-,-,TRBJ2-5,CASSPLDMPGETQYF,TGTGCCAGCTCACCACTGGACATGCCGGGGGAGACCCAGTACTTC
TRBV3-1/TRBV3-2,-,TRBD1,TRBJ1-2,CASSPLTGVYGYTF,TGTGCCAGCAGCCCTTTGACAGGGGTCTATGGCTACACCTTC
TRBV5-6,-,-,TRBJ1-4,CASSLGPPSTNEKLFF,TGTGCCAGCAGCTTGGGGCCCCCGTCAACTAATGAAAAACTGTTTTTT
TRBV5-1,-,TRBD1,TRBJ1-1,CASSLGQGANPEAFF,TGCGCCAGCAGCCTAGGACAGGGGGCAAACCCTGAAGCTTTCTTT
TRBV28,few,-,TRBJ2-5,CASSLSRRGRETQYF,TGTGCCAGCAGTTTATCCCGAAGGGGAAGGGAGACCCAGTACTTC
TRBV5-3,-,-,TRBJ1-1,CARSSARQDNTEAFF,TGTGCCAGAAGCTCCGCCCGGCAGGATAACACTGAAGCTTTCTTT
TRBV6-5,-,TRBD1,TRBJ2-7,CASKPPGGGEQYF,TGTGCCAGCAAACCCCCAGGGGGCGGCGAGCAGTACTTC
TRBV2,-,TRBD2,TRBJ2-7,CASVPARGADYEQYF,TGTGCCAGCGTACCTGCGCGGGGGGCTGACTACGAGCAGTACTTC
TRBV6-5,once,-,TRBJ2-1,CASNRVLSSYNEQFF,TGTGCCAGCAACCGGGTCCTCAGCTCCTACAATGAGCAGTTCTTC
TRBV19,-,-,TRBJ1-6,CASSQDLSYNSPLHF,TGTGCCAGTAGTCAGGACCTCTCCTATAATTCACCCCTCCACTTT
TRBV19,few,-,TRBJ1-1,CASSIAGMNTEAFF,TGTGCCAGTAGTATCGCAGGCATGAACACTGAAGCTTTCTTT
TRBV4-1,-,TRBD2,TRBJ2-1,CASSQDPSGRAGEQFF,TGCGCCAGCAGCCAAGATCCTAGCGGGAGGGCAGGTGAGCAGTTCTTC
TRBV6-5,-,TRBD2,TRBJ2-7,CASTGRGGSYEQYF,TGTGCCAGCACCGGGCGCGGGGGTAGCTACGAGCAGTACTTC
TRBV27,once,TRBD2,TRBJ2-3,CASQAGGRGTQYF,TGTGCCAGTCAGGCTGGAGGGCGGGGGACGCAGTATTTT
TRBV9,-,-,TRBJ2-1,CASSPGGSRGNNEQFF,TGTGCCAGCAGCCCAGGGGGGAGCAGGGGGAACAATGAGCAGTTCTTC
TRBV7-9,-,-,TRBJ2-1,CASSLIPSEQFF,TGTGCCAGCAGCTTAATCCCCAGTGAGCAGTTCTTC
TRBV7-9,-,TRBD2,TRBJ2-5,CASSPKWGGARETQYF,TGTGCCAGCAGCCCAAAGTGGGGAGGGGCCCGGGAGACCCAGTACTTC
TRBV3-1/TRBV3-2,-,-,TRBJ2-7,CASSPGKGAYEQYF,TGTGCCAGCAGCCCCGGGAAGGGGGCCTACGAGCAGTACTTC
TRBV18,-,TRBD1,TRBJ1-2,CASSPPVQFSTGGGYTF,TGTGCCAGCTCACCACCGGTTCAGTTTTCGACAGGGGGTGGCTACACCTTC